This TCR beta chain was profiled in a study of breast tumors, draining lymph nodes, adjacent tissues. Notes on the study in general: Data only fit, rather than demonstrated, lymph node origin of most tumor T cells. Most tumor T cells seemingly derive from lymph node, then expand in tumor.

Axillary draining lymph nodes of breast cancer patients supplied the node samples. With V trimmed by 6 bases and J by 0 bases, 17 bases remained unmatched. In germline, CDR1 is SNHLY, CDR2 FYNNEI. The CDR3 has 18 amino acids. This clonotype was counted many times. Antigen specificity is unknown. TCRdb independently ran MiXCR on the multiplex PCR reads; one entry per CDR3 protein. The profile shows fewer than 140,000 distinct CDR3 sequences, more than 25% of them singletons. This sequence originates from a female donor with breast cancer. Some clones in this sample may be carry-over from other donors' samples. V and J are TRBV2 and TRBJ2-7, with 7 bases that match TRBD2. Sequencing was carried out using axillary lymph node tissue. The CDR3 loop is CASRRAFAGELSSYEQYF. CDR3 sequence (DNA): TGTGCCAGCAGGAGGGCCTTTGCGGGAGAGCTGAGCTCCTACGAGCAGTACTTC.